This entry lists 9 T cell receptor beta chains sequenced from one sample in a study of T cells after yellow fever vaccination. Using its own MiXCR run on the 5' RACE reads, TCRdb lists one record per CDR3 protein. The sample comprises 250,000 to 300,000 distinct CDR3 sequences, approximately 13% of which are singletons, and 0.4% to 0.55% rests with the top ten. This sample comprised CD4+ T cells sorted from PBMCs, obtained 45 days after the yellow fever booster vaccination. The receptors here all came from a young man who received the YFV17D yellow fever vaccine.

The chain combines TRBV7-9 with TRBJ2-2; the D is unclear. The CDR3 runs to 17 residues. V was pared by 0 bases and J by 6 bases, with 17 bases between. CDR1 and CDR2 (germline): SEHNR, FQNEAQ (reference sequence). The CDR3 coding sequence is TGTGCCAGCAGCTTAGCGCCATTTAAACAAGGGCCCGGGGAGCTGTTTTTT. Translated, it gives CASSLAPFKQGPGELFF.

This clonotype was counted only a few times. The CDR3 DNA reads TGTGCCAGCAGTTGGTCTCTGAGGGGAGCTTTCTTT. As protein: CASSWSLRGAFF. The genes are TRBV12-3 or TRBV12-4 and TRBJ1-1; D perhaps matches TRBD1 (5 bases). This CDR3 comprises 12 residues. V was shortened by 4 bases and J by 10 bases, with 13 bases between the two germline ends.

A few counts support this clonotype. This chain's CDR3 is CASRAGTTYNEQFF. CDR3 nucleotides: TGTGCCAGCAGGGCCGGGACTACTTACAATGAGCAGTTCTTC. The chain carries TRBV7-9 and TRBJ2-1, with 7 bases aligning to TRBD2. CDR3 size: 14 residues. Germline V CDR1 and CDR2: SEHNR, FQNEAQ (reference sequence). V was clipped by 6 bases and J by 4 bases; unmatched bases: 6.

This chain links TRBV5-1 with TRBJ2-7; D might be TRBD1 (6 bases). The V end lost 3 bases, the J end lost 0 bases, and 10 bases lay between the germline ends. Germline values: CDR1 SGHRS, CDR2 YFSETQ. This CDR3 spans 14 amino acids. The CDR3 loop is CASSSQGHSYEQYF. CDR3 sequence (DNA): TGCGCCAGCAGCTCACAGGGCCACTCCTACGAGCAGTACTTC.

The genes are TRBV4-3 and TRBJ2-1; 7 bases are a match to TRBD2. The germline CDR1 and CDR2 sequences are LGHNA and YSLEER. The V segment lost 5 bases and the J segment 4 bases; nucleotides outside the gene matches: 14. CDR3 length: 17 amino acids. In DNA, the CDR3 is TGCGCCAGCAGCAGAGAAGCGGGAAGCTTCCTTTACAATGAGCAGTTCTTC. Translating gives CASSREAGSFLYNEQFF.

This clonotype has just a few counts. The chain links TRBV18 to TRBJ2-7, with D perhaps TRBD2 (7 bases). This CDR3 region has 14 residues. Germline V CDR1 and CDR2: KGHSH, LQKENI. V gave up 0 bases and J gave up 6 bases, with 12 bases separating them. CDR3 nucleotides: TGTGCCAGCTCACCACCGGGGGGGGCCGCCGAGCAGTACTTC. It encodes CASSPPGGAAEQYF.

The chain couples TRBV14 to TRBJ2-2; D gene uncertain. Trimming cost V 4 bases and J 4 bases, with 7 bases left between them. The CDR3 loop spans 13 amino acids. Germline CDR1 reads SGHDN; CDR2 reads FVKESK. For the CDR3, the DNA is TGTGCCAGCAGCCCCCATATCACCGGGGAGCTGTTTTTT. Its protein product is CASSPHITGELFF.

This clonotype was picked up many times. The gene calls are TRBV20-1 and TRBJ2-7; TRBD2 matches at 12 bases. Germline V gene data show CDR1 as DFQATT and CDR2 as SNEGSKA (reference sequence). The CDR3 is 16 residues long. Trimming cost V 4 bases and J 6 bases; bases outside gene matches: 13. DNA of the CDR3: TGCAGTGCTACATTCGGACTAGCGGGAAGCCGTGGCGAGCAGTACTTC. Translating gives CSATFGLAGSRGEQYF.

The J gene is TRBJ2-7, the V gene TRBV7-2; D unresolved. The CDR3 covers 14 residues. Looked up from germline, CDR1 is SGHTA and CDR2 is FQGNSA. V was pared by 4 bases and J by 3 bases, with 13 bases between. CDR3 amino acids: CASSSGPQNYEQYF. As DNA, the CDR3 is TGTGCCAGCAGCTCGGGCCCACAGAACTACGAGCAGTACTTC.